This entry is about one T cell receptor (beta chain). Its antigen is not identified. With 0 bases clipped from V and 6 bases from J, the junction kept 6 bases outside the gene matches. This CDR3 has 15 amino acids. Per germline, CDR1 MGHRA and CDR2 YSYEKL. The source of the sample is a study of PD-1 blockade in classical Hodgkin lymphoma. Study-wide points: Newly diagnosed patients had baseline TCR diversity that was reportedly lower than that of healthy donors.

Clones were sequenced by immunoSEQ multiplex PCR, and TCRdb holds only the in-frame ones, with some missing. Here the sample spans some 5,400 clones, 85% to 90% being singletons. The time point denotes: newly diagnosed, previously untreated cHL patient sample. PBMCs, once thawed, yielded CD8+ T cells isolated by magnetic negative selection. Acting as the comparison were PBMCs from newly diagnosed, untreated classical Hodgkin lymphoma. The TCR comes from a human donor with classical Hodgkin lymphoma. V gene TRBV4-1 combines with J gene TRBJ2-5, with 8 positions matching TRBD2. Sequencing used CD8+ T cells from blood. The CDR3 is CASSQDRSSGKTQYF. The CDR3 DNA reads as TGCGCCAGCAGCCAAGATCGGAGTAGCGGGAAGACCCAGTACTTC.